The rows below give T cell receptor beta chains drawn from one sample of a study of cytomegalovirus exposure and HLA in healthy donors. Sequenced by immunoSEQ multiplex PCR; TCRdb stores in-frame clones only, minus some. The sample includes 110,000 to 150,000 clones, 80% to 90% seen only once; the top ten take around 5.9%. Sequenced sample: PBMCs. All receptors derive from a woman aged 30 to 39 in good health and CMV-seropositive. Each CDR3 is given with its conserved first and last residue. D genes are given only for firm matches. Size values are once, few and many counts, or a class for expanded clones, and some rows have none.

cdr3_nt cdr3_aa j_call v_call clone_size d_call
TGCGCCAGCAGCTTAAACAGGGGAAATAGGGAGACCCAGTACTTC CASSLNRGNRETQYF TRBJ2-5 TRBV5-1 - TRBD1
TGCGCCAGCAGCCAGCGGGAGGCTGGCTACAATGAGCAGTTCTTC CASSQREAGYNEQFF TRBJ2-1 TRBV4-1 - TRBD2
TGTGCCAGTAGCACTCGGGACAGGGCCAGCACCGGGGAGCTGTTTTTT CASSTRDRASTGELFF TRBJ2-2 TRBV19 - TRBD1
TGCGCCAGCAGTGAGGTCGGGAATACGCAGTATTTT CASSEVGNTQYF TRBJ2-3 TRBV10-2 - -
TGCGCCAGCAGCCAAGTGTCCGGGAGAAGCGACGAGCAGTACTTC CASSQVSGRSDEQYF TRBJ2-7 TRBV4-1 - -
TGCGCCAGCAGCTTGGACCTCGGTAGCGGGTCCTACAATGAGCAGTTCTTC CASSLDLGSGSYNEQFF TRBJ2-1 TRBV5-1 few TRBD2
TGTGCCAGCAGCTTGGATTTCAGGGGGCTAAATGAGCAGTTCTTC CASSLDFRGLNEQFF TRBJ2-1 TRBV5-1 - TRBD1
TGTGCCAGCAGTTATCCCCAGAACGAACCTGAGTTCTTC CASSYPQNEPEFF TRBJ2-1 TRBV28 - -
TGCGCCAGCAGCCTCCGACAGGTGGCCACCGGGGAGCTGTTTTTT CASSLRQVATGELFF TRBJ2-2 TRBV5-1 few -
TGTGCCAGCAGCTCCGGTGCGGGGGGGGTATACGAGCAGTACTTC CASSSGAGGVYEQYF TRBJ2-7 TRBV13 - TRBD2
TGTGCCAGCAGTGAGTTCGAGGGGGCGGACTATGGCTACACCTTC CASSEFEGADYGYTF TRBJ1-2 TRBV6-4 - TRBD1
TGCGCCAGCAGCTTGGCCCCCGGGACAGGGGTGATAGTTGGCTACACCTTC CASSLAPGTGVIVGYTF TRBJ1-2 TRBV5-1 - TRBD1
TGTGCCAGCAGCTTGCCCCAGAATGGAGGGCTGAACACTGAAGCTTTCTTT CASSLPQNGGLNTEAFF TRBJ1-1 TRBV5-4 - -
TGTGCCAGCAGCTTGGTGGGGGCCCACACCTTC CASSLVGAHTF TRBJ1-2 TRBV5-6 - -
TGCGCCAGCAGCCCCGGGACTAGTTCGGTCTACGAGCAGTACTTC CASSPGTSSVYEQYF TRBJ2-7 TRBV4-1 - TRBD2
TGCGCCAGCAGCCAAGAGACCGCGTGGCGGGCTTTCTTT CASSQETAWRAFF TRBJ1-1 TRBV4-1 - -
TGTGCCAGCAGCTTAGTTGGTCGTCTAAATAGTGGGGAGCTGTTTTTT CASSLVGRLNSGELFF TRBJ2-2 TRBV7-9 - -
TGCAGCGTTGCCATTGGACCCCGGGGGGCGGTAACCTACGAGCAGTACTTC CSVAIGPRGAVTYEQYF TRBJ2-7 TRBV29-1 - -
TGTGCCAGCAGCCTCGACTCGGGGGTAGAGACCCAGTACTTC CASSLDSGVETQYF TRBJ2-5 TRBV4-2 - -
TGTGCCAGCAGTGTTTACGAGGTCGCCTCCTACGAGCAGTACTTC CASSVYEVASYEQYF TRBJ2-7 TRBV28 once -
TGTGCCAGCAGTGAAGTGACCCAGGGGACCCAGTACTTC CASSEVTQGTQYF TRBJ2-5 TRBV2 - -
TGTGCCAGCAGGTCGGACAGGGGTTTCAGTTCACCCCTCCACTTT CASRSDRGFSSPLHF TRBJ1-6 TRBV6-6 - TRBD1
TGTGCCAGCAGCGCGTCAATAGGGGTCTCGGGAAACACCATATATTTT CASSASIGVSGNTIYF TRBJ1-3 TRBV9 once -
TGTGCCAGCAGCCCACCCGGGACTTACTACGAGCAGTACTTC CASSPPGTYYEQYF TRBJ2-7 TRBV11-2 - -
TGTGCCAGCAGCTCACTCAGCGGGGGAAGGACCGGGGAGCTGTTTTTT CASSSLSGGRTGELFF TRBJ2-2 TRBV7-2 - TRBD2
TGCGCCAGCAGCTTGGCGGCAGATACGCAGTATTTT CASSLAADTQYF TRBJ2-3 TRBV5-1 - -
TGTGCCAGCAGTATGACAGGGGGCGCGATTGGTGGCTACACCTTC CASSMTGGAIGGYTF TRBJ1-2 TRBV7-2 - TRBD1
TGCGCCAGCAGCCCCGGGGGACAGCCGAACACCGGGGAGCTGTTTTTT CASSPGGQPNTGELFF TRBJ2-2 TRBV4-1 - -
TGTGCTACATTACAGGGGAGGAACACTGAAGCTTTCTTT CATLQGRNTEAFF TRBJ1-1 TRBV21-1 - -
TGTGCCAGCAGCTTGATAGCGGAAAATTACAATGAGCAGTTCTTC CASSLIAENYNEQFF TRBJ2-1 TRBV5-6 - -
TGTGCCAGCAGCTTGATGCGGGAGGGGCTGGGGAATGAGCAGTTCTTC CASSLMREGLGNEQFF TRBJ2-1 TRBV5-6 - TRBD2
TGTGCCAGTAGTCCGGACTCGGGGGCTAACTATGGCTACACCTTC CASSPDSGANYGYTF TRBJ1-2 TRBV19 - -
TGTGCCAGCAGCCACGGACTAGCGGGGGCCGGCGACGAGCAGTACTTC CASSHGLAGAGDEQYF TRBJ2-7 TRBV5-4 - TRBD2
TGTGCCAGCATCCCTGGTATTGGGAGGAATGAAAAACTGTTTTTT CASIPGIGRNEKLFF TRBJ1-4 TRBV6-6 few -
TGTGCCAGCAGCTTGGACAGGGGGCACACCGGGGAGCTGTTTTTT CASSLDRGHTGELFF TRBJ2-2 TRBV11-3 - TRBD1
TGTGCCAGCACACCGAAAACAGGGGGCACAGATACGCAGTATTTT CASTPKTGGTDTQYF TRBJ2-3 TRBV13 - TRBD1
TGCGCCAGCAGCACGACAGCTTTGGGGGAAAAACTGTTTTTT CASSTTALGEKLFF TRBJ1-4 TRBV5-1 once -
TGTGCCACCAGGCTGACCCCCAAGGGGTATGGCTACACCTTC CATRLTPKGYGYTF TRBJ1-2 TRBV15 - -
TGTGCCAGCAGCGTAGCTGGGTCGGGGGACTATGGCTACACCTTC CASSVAGSGDYGYTF TRBJ1-2 TRBV9 - -
TGTGCCAGTAGTATAACGGACACCATGTCCAATCAGCCCCAGCATTTT CASSITDTMSNQPQHF TRBJ1-5 TRBV19 - -
TGTGCCAGCAGTCTAAGGGGGATCCGGGAGACCCAGTACTTC CASSLRGIRETQYF TRBJ2-5 TRBV28 - -